This passage covers 7 T cell receptor beta chains from one sample sequenced in a study of blood T cell repertoires in COVID-19. Assay: immunoSEQ multiplex PCR; the TCRdb copy retains only in-frame clones and omits some. The sample shows approximately 350,000 clones, 88% of them seen only once. Sequenced: peripheral blood. These receptors originate from a woman in her seventies with COVID-19, enrolled during active disease.

The chain has TRBV2 and TRBJ1-1; possibly TRBD1 for D (5 bases). Germline V gene sequence: CDR1 SNHLY, CDR2 FYNNEI. V dropped 9 bases and J dropped 0 bases, with 11 bases sitting between them. CDR3 length equals 13 residues. This CDR3 is CASSGGLNTEAFF. For the CDR3, the DNA is TGTGCCAGTTCGGGGGGGTTGAACACTGAAGCTTTCTTT.

This chain uses TRBV7-9 with TRBJ2-7, with 10 bases fitting TRBD2. With V trimmed by 1 base and J by 2 bases, 2 bases remained unmatched. CDR3 length: 15 amino acids. The V gene's germline CDR1 is SEHNR and CDR2 FQNEAQ (reference sequence). CDR3 protein: CASSLGSGGAYEQYF. As DNA, the CDR3 is TGTGCCAGCAGCTTAGGAAGCGGGGGGGCCTACGAGCAGTACTTC.

The chain combines TRBV27 with TRBJ2-1; D remains ambiguous. Germline CDR1 MNHEY, CDR2 SMNVEV (reference sequence). This CDR3 has 11 amino acids. The V and J ends lost 6 bases and 9 bases respectively, with 9 bases between them. The CDR3 region has the DNA TGTGCCAGCAGATCGGGTGGTGAGCAGTTCTTC. Translated, it gives CASRSGGEQFF.

This rearrangement joins TRBV7-6 to TRBJ2-5, with 7 bases fitting TRBD2. Trimming cost V 2 bases and J 5 bases; bases outside gene matches: 2. This CDR3 spans 13 amino acids. Germline V gene data show CDR1 as SGHVS and CDR2 as FNYEAQ. CDR3 bases: TGTGCCAGCAGCTTATTGCGGGGGGAGACCCAGTACTTC. Protein: CASSLLRGETQYF.

V and J are TRBV19 and TRBJ2-7; weak D call: TRBD2 (6 bases). The CDR3 totals 16 residues. CDR1 LNHDA and CDR2 SQIVND come from the germline V gene (reference sequence). Between the trimmed V and J ends, which lost 3 bases and 4 bases, there was a span of 19 bases. As DNA, the CDR3 is TGTGCCAGTAGTATCCGCTCCGGGACTGTTACTTACGAGCAGTACTTC. Its translation is CASSIRSGTVTYEQYF.

The rearrangement links TRBV11-2 to TRBJ1-1, with 9 bases lining up with TRBD1. V shed 4 bases and J 1 base; nucleotides not matched to a gene: 10. Germline V gives CDR1 SGHAT, CDR2 FQNNGV. The CDR3 totals 17 residues. The CDR3 loop reads CASSSKTGGPTNTEAFF. CDR3 DNA sequence: TGTGCCAGCAGCTCAAAGACAGGGGGACCCACGAACACTGAAGCTTTCTTT.

This chain links TRBV30 with TRBJ1-6, with 8 bases that match TRBD1. The germline V gene encodes CDR1 GTSNPN and CDR2 SVGIG (reference sequence). The CDR3 has 16 residues. J gave up 4 bases and V 3 bases, and 8 bases lay outside the gene matches. The CDR3 nucleotides are TGTGCCTGGAGGAGCAGGGGGCTATATTATAATTCACCCCTCCACTTT. Protein sequence: CAWRSRGLYYNSPLHF.